This T cell receptor (beta chain) was sequenced in a study of OX40 agonist ivuxolimab in advanced cancers. On the study more broadly: The study treated patients with ivuxolimab, an agonistic anti-OX40 (CD134) antibody. Findings and limits, study-wide: Dosing at 0.1 to 3.0 mg/kg was accompanied by clonal expansion of CD4+ and CD8+ blood T cells by week 6.

Germline-derived CDR1 and CDR2 are LNHDA and SQIVND (reference sequence). The CDR3 extends over 15 amino acids. J was trimmed by 6 bases and V by 1 base; bases with no gene match: 7. Data came from immunoSEQ multiplex PCR; TCRdb stores just in-frame clones and leaves some out. The data contain tens of thousands of clones, 86% of them singletons. This clone was seen just once. Its antigen is undetermined. Any history of autoimmune disease or systemic immunosuppression disqualified patients. The timepoints at which blood was sampled were baseline, cycle 4 day 1, and cycle 7 day 1. This chain links TRBV19 with TRBJ1-2; 8 nucleotides agree with TRBD1. The material sequenced was CD4+ or CD8+ T cells sorted from blood, taken in a trial of the OX40 agonist ivuxolimab. This receptor was taken from an adult with an advanced solid tumor such as melanoma, head and neck, liver or kidney cancer. The CDR3 nucleotides are TGTGCCAGTAGTATAGCTATGGACAGGGTGGATGGCTACACCTTC. It translates to CASSIAMDRVDGYTF.